This T cell receptor beta chain was obtained from a study of immune evolution from preneoplasia to lung adenocarcinoma. For the study at large: HLA loss of heterozygosity: roughly 6.6% AIS, about 14% MIA, about 32% ADC, none AAH.

Turning to this clone: Its antigen is unknown.

Generated by immunoSEQ multiplex PCR, the TCRdb table keeps only in-frame clones and is missing some. The sample gives fewer than 50,000 clones, roughly four fifths of which show up once; about 4.4% is in the top ten. V dropped 1 base and J dropped 3 bases, with 13 bases sitting between them. Looked up from germline, CDR1 is SGHAT and CDR2 is FQNNGV. This CDR3 is built from 16 residues. General study findings and limits: Highest clonality occurred in KRAS-mutant, not EGFR-mutant or double wild-type, nodules. Normal lung had the highest top T cell clone frequencies.

The sequenced sample was FFPE invasive lung adenocarcinoma tissue. The receptor was isolated from a person in their sixties with lung adenocarcinoma. This rearrangement joins TRBV11-2 to TRBJ2-1; D is perhaps TRBD1 (5 bases). For the CDR3, the DNA is TGTGCCAGCAGCTTAGTTGGGGCAGGTCTCTACAATGAGCAGTTCTTC. It translates to CASSLVGAGLYNEQFF.